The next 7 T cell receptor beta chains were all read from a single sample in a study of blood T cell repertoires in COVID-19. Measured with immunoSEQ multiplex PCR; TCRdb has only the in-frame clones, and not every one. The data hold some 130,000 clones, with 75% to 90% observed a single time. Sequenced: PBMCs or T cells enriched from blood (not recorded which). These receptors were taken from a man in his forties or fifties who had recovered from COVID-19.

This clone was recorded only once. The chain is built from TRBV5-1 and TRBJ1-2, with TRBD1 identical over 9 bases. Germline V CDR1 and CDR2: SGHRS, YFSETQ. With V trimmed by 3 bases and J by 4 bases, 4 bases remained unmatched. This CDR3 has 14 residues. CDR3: CASSWTGQGYGYTF. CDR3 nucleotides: TGCGCCAGCAGCTGGACGGGACAGGGCTATGGCTACACCTTC.

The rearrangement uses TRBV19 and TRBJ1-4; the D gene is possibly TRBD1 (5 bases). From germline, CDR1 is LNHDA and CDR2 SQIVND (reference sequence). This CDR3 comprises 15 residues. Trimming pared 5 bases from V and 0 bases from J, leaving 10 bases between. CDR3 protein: CASSPPTATNEKLFF. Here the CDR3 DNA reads TGTGCCAGTAGTCCCCCGACAGCAACTAATGAAAAACTGTTTTTT. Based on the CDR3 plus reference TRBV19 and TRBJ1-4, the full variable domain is DGGITQSPKYLFRKEGQNVTLSCEQNLNHDAMYWYRQDPGQGLRLIYYSQIVNDFQKGDIAEGYSVSREKKESFPLTVTSAQKNPTAFYLCASSPPTATNEKLFFGSGTQLSVL.

CDR3 region: CASSVASGTGDEKLFF. CDR3 nucleotides: TGTGCCAGCAGCGTAGCCTCCGGGACAGGGGATGAAAAACTGTTTTTT. The gene calls are TRBV9 and TRBJ1-4; 10 bases line up with TRBD1. Looked up from germline, CDR1 is SGDLS and CDR2 is YYNGEE. The CDR3 is made up of 16 amino acids. V lost 0 bases and J lost 6; bases outside the gene matches: 5.

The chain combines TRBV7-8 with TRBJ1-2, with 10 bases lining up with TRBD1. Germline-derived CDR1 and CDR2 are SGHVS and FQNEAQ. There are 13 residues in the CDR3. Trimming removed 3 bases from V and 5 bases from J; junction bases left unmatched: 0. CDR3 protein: CASSLGQGYGYTF. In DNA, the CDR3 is TGTGCCAGCAGCTTGGGACAGGGGTATGGCTACACCTTC. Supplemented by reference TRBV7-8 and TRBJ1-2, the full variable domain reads GAGVSQSPRYKVAKRGQDVALRCDPISGHVSLFWYQQALGQGPEFLTYFQNEAQLDKSGLPSDRFFAERPEGSVSTLKIQRTQQEDSAVYLCASSLGQGYGYTFGSGTRLTVV.

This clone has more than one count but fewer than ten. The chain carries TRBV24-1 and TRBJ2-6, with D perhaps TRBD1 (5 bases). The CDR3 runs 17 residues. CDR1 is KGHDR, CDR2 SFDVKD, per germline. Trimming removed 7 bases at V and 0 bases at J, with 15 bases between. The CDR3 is CATSDAGRDSGANVLTF. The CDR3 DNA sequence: TGTGCCACCAGCGACGCAGGGCGAGACTCTGGGGCCAACGTCCTGACTTTC.

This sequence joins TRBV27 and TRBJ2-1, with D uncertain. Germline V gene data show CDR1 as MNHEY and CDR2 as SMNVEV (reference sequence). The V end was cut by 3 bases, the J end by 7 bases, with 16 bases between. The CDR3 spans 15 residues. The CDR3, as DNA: TGTGCCAGCAGTTTCGGCGGAACTGGCCTGAATGAGCAGTTCTTC. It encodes CASSFGGTGLNEQFF.

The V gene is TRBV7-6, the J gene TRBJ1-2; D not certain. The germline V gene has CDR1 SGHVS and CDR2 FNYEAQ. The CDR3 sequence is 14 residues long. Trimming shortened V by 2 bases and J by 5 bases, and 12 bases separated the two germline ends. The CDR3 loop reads CASSLSSSGYGYTF. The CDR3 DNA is TGTGCCAGCAGCTTATCCTCCTCCGGGTATGGCTACACCTTC.